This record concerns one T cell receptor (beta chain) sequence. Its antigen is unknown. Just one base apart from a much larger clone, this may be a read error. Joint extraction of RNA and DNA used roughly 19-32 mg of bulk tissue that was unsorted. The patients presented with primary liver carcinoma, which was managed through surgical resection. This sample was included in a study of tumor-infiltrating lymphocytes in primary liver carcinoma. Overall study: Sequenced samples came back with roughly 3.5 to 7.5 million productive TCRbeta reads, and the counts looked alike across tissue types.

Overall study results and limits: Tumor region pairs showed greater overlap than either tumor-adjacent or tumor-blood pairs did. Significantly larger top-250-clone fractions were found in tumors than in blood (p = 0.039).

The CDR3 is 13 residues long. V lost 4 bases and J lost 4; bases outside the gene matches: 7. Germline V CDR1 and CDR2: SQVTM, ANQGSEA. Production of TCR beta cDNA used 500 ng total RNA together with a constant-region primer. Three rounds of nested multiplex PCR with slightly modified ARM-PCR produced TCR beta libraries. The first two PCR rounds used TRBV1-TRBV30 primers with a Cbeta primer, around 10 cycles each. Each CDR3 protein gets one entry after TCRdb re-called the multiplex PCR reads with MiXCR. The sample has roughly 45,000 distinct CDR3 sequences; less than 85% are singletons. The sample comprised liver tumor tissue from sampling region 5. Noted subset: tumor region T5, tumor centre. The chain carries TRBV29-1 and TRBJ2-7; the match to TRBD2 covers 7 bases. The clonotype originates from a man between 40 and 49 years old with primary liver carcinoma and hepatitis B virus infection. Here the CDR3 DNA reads TGCAGCGTTGGCATGGCTAGCGGTTACGAGCAGTACTTC. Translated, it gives CSVGMASGYEQYF.